This is a list of T cell receptor beta chains from one sample in a study of beta chain features in type 1 diabetes. Libraries were prepared by immunoSEQ multiplex PCR; TCRdb keeps only in-frame clonotypes and omits some of them. Of 900,000 or so clones listed, 17% are singletons. The source material was naive CD4+ T cells from blood. The receptor set was obtained from a young woman in good health. CDR3s include the opening cysteine and the closing phenylalanine or tryptophan. D genes are given only for firm matches. Clone size is shown for a subset of rows, as once, few, many or a class of expanded clone.

V	D	J	size	CDR3	DNA
TRBV20-1	.	TRBJ2-5	few	CSVGIRQTQYF	TGCAGTGTGGGGATCCGACAGACCCAGTACTTC
TRBV5-6	.	TRBJ1-1	few	CASSLADRNTEAFF	TGTGCCAGCAGCTTAGCAGACAGGAACACTGAAGCTTTCTTT
TRBV10-3	TRBD2	TRBJ2-3	.	CAIRQSGSSTDTQYF	TGTGCCATCAGGCAAAGCGGGAGCAGCACAGATACGCAGTATTTT
TRBV9	TRBD2	TRBJ2-5	.	CASSVAGGPVETQYF	TGTGCCAGCAGCGTAGCGGGAGGGCCAGTAGAGACCCAGTACTTC
TRBV15	.	TRBJ2-3	few	CATRKGGNTDTQYF	TGTGCCACCAGGAAGGGGGGAAACACTGATACGCAGTATTTT
TRBV5-1	TRBD1	TRBJ2-2	few	CASSSKTGPNTGELFF	TGCGCCAGCAGCTCTAAGACAGGGCCGAACACCGGGGAGCTGTTTTTT
TRBV11-2	.	TRBJ1-5	.	CASSVGHYQPQHF	TGTGCCAGCAGCGTCGGACATTATCAGCCCCAGCATTTT
TRBV7-9	.	TRBJ1-2	.	CASSLAEILPHDYGYTF	TGTGCCAGCAGCTTAGCAGAAATCCTACCTCACGACTATGGCTACACCTTC
TRBV6-5	.	TRBJ2-1	.	CASNSRVSGYNEQFF	TGTGCCAGCAATTCCAGGGTCAGCGGGTACAATGAGCAGTTCTTC
TRBV5-1	TRBD2	TRBJ2-7	few	CASSLATSGSSYEQYF	TGCGCCAGCAGCCTTGCGACTAGCGGGAGCTCCTACGAGCAGTACTTC
TRBV19	TRBD2	TRBJ2-5	.	CASSTVRTSGTETQYF	TGTGCCAGTAGTACGGTGAGAACTAGCGGGACAGAGACCCAGTACTTC
TRBV6-5	TRBD2	TRBJ2-7	few	CASSYSLAGIYEQYF	TGTGCCAGCAGTTACTCCCTAGCGGGAATCTACGAGCAGTACTTC
TRBV6-6	.	TRBJ2-3	.	CASSERGPDTQYF	TGTGCCAGCAGTGAGAGAGGCCCAGATACGCAGTATTTT
TRBV7-2	.	TRBJ2-7	.	CASSGNAAYEQYF	TGTGCCAGCAGCGGCAATGCGGCGTACGAGCAGTACTTC
TRBV5-4	TRBD1	TRBJ2-1	.	CASTDGQGDWNEQFF	TGTGCCAGCACCGACGGACAGGGGGACTGGAATGAGCAGTTCTTC
TRBV28	TRBD1	TRBJ1-2	.	CASSPGQTPYGYTF	TGTGCCAGCAGTCCGGGACAGACACCCTATGGCTACACCTTC
TRBV5-1	TRBD2	TRBJ2-1	.	CASSSVAGDNNEQFF	TGCGCCAGCAGCTCGGTAGCGGGAGACAACAATGAGCAGTTCTTC
TRBV4-3	.	TRBJ2-3	few	CASSQVDWTGWGTDTQYF	TGCGCCAGCAGCCAAGTTGATTGGACGGGGTGGGGCACAGATACGCAGTATTTT
TRBV7-9	TRBD1	TRBJ1-1	.	CASSPRNTGGTEAFF	TGTGCCAGCAGCCCGAGAAACACAGGGGGCACTGAAGCTTTCTTT
TRBV7-2	.	TRBJ2-7	few	CASSLGGLRKEYF	TGTGCCAGCAGCTTAGGAGGGTTAAGGAAGGAGTACTTC
TRBV9	.	TRBJ2-1	few	CASSPPARGAYNEQFF	TGTGCCAGCAGCCCCCCTGCCCGCGGCGCCTACAATGAGCAGTTCTTC
TRBV7-9	TRBD2	TRBJ2-7	.	CATGLVYEQYF	TGTGCCACAGGACTAGTCTACGAGCAGTACTTC
TRBV28	.	TRBJ1-1	.	CASSFPGNPNTEAFF	TGTGCCAGCAGTTTTCCGGGCAACCCGAACACTGAAGCTTTCTTT
TRBV27	.	TRBJ1-1	few	CASSSAIDRTNTEAFF	TGTGCCAGCAGTTCCGCCATCGACAGGACCAACACTGAAGCTTTCTTT
TRBV18	TRBD1	TRBJ2-3	.	CASSPLGQNTDTQYF	TGTGCCAGCTCACCACTGGGACAGAACACAGATACGCAGTATTTT
TRBV20-1	.	TRBJ2-1	few	CSARGRVGQFF	TGCAGTGCTAGAGGCAGGGTTGGGCAGTTCTTC
TRBV21-1	.	TRBJ2-5	.	CASSNDGKQGQETQYF	TGTGCCAGCAGCAATGACGGCAAACAAGGTCAAGAGACCCAGTACTTC
TRBV18	.	TRBJ2-2	few	CASSPMGTGELFF	TGTGCCAGCTCACCAATGGGAACCGGGGAGCTGTTTTTT
TRBV29-1	TRBD1	TRBJ1-4	.	CSVMGQPATNEKLFF	TGCAGCGTTATGGGACAGCCAGCAACTAATGAAAAACTGTTTTTT
TRBV2	TRBD2	TRBJ2-1	.	CASRKGLAVYNEQFF	TGTGCCAGCAGGAAAGGGCTAGCGGTCTACAATGAGCAGTTCTTC
TRBV6-1	.	TRBJ2-6	.	CASRGVSGANVLTF	TGTGCCAGTCGAGGGGTCTCTGGGGCCAACGTCCTGACTTTC
TRBV28	TRBD2	TRBJ2-1	few	CASGEGGRHNEQFF	TGTGCCAGCGGGGAGGGAGGACGACACAATGAGCAGTTCTTC
TRBV5-6	TRBD1	TRBJ1-5	few	CASSWSGGSGNQPQHF	TGTGCCAGCAGCTGGTCAGGGGGCTCGGGCAATCAGCCCCAGCATTTT